This T cell receptor (beta chain) is from a study of OX40 agonist ivuxolimab in advanced cancers. Study conclusions and caveats: The CD4+ and CD8+ T cells in the blood had expanded clonally by week 6 at 0.1 to 3.0 mg/kg.

Remarks on this clone: Antigen: not known.

Trimming took 0 bases from V and 2 from J, leaving 16 bases between them. Germline assignment: CDR1 LGHNT and CDR2 FRNRAP. The CDR3 contains 17 residues. Produced via immunoSEQ multiplex PCR; TCRdb's table is partial and in-frame only. Among 70,000 or so clones listed, about 80% were seen once. The receptor was isolated from an adult with an advanced solid tumor such as melanoma, head and neck, liver or kidney cancer. The chain joins TRBV12-5 to TRBJ1-1; possible D gene TRBD1, 5 bases. Sample: CD4+ or CD8+ T cells sorted from blood, taken in a trial of the OX40 agonist ivuxolimab. CDR3 nucleotide sequence: TGTGCTAGTGGTTTGGTAACGGGGGTGGTGGAAAACACTGAAGCTTTCTTT. Amino acid sequence: CASGLVTGVVENTEAFF.